The 14 T cell receptor beta chains given below trace back to one sample, sequenced in a study of T cell repertoires in cytomegalovirus infection. One entry per CDR3 protein, called by TCRdb with MiXCR from the reads. The sample yields approximately 1,000,000 distinct CDR3 sequences, roughly 30% seen once. No antigen has been identified for these receptors. The material sequenced was cultured CD8+ T cells from PBMCs, taken from culture after CMV antigen stimulation. Every receptor here comes from a human donor in good health (CMV status not recorded). Some clones in this sample may be carry-over from other donors' samples.

The chain is built from TRBV2 and TRBJ2-7, with a possible D match to TRBD2 (5 bases). Trimming took 2 bases from V and 4 from J, leaving 15 bases between them. CDR1 and CDR2 (germline): SNHLY, FYNNEI. This CDR3 contains 15 residues. The CDR3 region is CASSEWTSLEYEQYF. Here the CDR3 DNA reads TGTGCCAGCAGTGAATGGACTTCCCTAGAGTACGAGCAGTACTTC.

This clonotype came up many times. The CDR3 region is CASTLMGTEAFF. The CDR3 DNA is TGTGCCAGCACCCTGATGGGGACTGAAGCTTTCTTT. The V gene is TRBV5-4, the J gene TRBJ1-1; D not certain. This CDR3 has 12 residues. Germline assignment: CDR1 SGHNT and CDR2 YYREEE (reference sequence). V was trimmed by 6 bases and J by 5 bases, leaving 11 bases between them.

The V gene is TRBV12-3 or TRBV12-4, the J gene TRBJ2-5; the match to TRBD2 covers 10 bases. V lost 6 bases to trimming and J lost 5 bases; unmatched junction nucleotides: 9. CDR3 length: 15 amino acids. The CDR3 protein is CASRQAGGPVETQYF. The DNA of the CDR3 is TGTGCCAGCAGGCAAGCGGGGGGGCCGGTGGAGACCCAGTACTTC.

The chain joins TRBV5-4 to TRBJ1-3; D call uncertain. CDR1 and CDR2 (germline): SGHNT, YYREEE (reference sequence). The CDR3 is made up of 14 amino acids. Trimming stripped 2 bases from V and 0 bases from J, with 6 bases between. The CDR3 reads CASSFEGSGNTIYF. CDR3 DNA: TGTGCCAGCAGCTTCGAGGGCTCTGGAAACACCATATATTTT.

The chain links TRBV5-1 to TRBJ2-1; 10 nucleotides agree with TRBD1. The germline V gene has CDR1 SGHRS and CDR2 YFSETQ. The CDR3 is 14 residues long. Unmatched junction bases numbered 8, after V lost 4 bases and J lost 10 bases. This chain's CDR3 is CASSLGTGVREQFF. The CDR3 coding sequence is TGCGCCAGCAGCCTAGGGACAGGGGTGAGGGAGCAGTTCTTC.

The chain carries TRBV28 and TRBJ1-3; 10 nucleotides match TRBD1. In germline, CDR1 is MDHEN, CDR2 SYDVKM. CDR3 size: 17 residues. Trimming cost V 6 bases and J 3 bases; bases outside gene matches: 11. CDR3 nucleotides: TGTGCCAGCAGCCTTCTGACAGGGGGCGCGAATGGAAACACCATATATTTT. Protein sequence: CASSLLTGGANGNTIYF.

V and J are TRBV9 and TRBJ2-2; 8 nucleotides align to TRBD1. The CDR3 spans 15 residues. The V segment lost 3 bases and the J segment 4 bases; nucleotides outside the gene matches: 5. Per the germline V gene, CDR1 is SGDLS and CDR2 is YYNGEE. The CDR3 DNA reads TGTGCCAGCAGCGAGGGACAGGAGAGCACCGGGGAGCTGTTTTTT. It yields the protein CASSEGQESTGELFF.

The rearrangement joins TRBV6-6 to TRBJ2-2; no reliable D call. Germline V gene data show CDR1 as MNHNY and CDR2 as SVGAGI (reference sequence). The CDR3 runs to 14 residues. V lost 2 bases, J lost 2 bases, and 6 bases lay in between. The CDR3 here is CASSYGENTGELFF. The CDR3, as DNA: TGTGCCAGCAGTTACGGGGAAAACACCGGGGAGCTGTTTTTT.

This clonotype was detected ten times or more. This chain uses TRBV27 with TRBJ2-1; D is undetermined. This CDR3 is built from 12 residues. Trimming removed 3 bases at V and 4 bases at J, with 4 bases between. CDR1 and CDR2 from the germline V gene are MNHEY and SMNVEV (reference sequence). The CDR3 sequence: CASSFGYNEQFF. CDR3 nucleotides: TGTGCCAGCAGTTTTGGGTACAATGAGCAGTTCTTC.

The CDR3, as DNA: TGCGCCAGCAGGGACGTAGGGAACACTGAAGCTTTCTTT. Translation gives CASRDVGNTEAFF. The gene calls are TRBV10-2 and TRBJ1-1, with D uncertain. Deletions cut 6 bases from V and 1 base from J, with 9 bases between. The CDR3 extends over 13 amino acids. Germline V gene sequence: CDR1 WSHSY, CDR2 SAAADI.

This clonotype has ten or more counts. CDR3 in DNA: TGTGCCAGCAGCAAAATCGGCACTGAAGCTTTCTTT. Protein sequence: CASSKIGTEAFF. This rearrangement joins TRBV7-2 to TRBJ1-1; D not certain. CDR1 is SGHTA and CDR2 is FQGNSA in the germline V gene. The CDR3 is 12 amino acids. V lost 5 bases to trimming and J lost 4 bases, with 8 bases between them.

This clonotype was seen many times. The genes are TRBV7-6 and TRBJ2-7; D is tentatively TRBD1 or TRBD2 (5 bases each). Germline V gene data show CDR1 as SGHVS and CDR2 as FNYEAQ. V dropped 3 bases and J dropped 6 bases, with 12 bases sitting between them. The CDR3 length is 13 residues. The CDR3 region is CASSLGPNGEQYF. The CDR3 DNA reads TGTGCCAGCAGCTTGGGACCCAACGGCGAGCAGTACTTC.

This clonotype came up a few times. Here the CDR3 reads CASRGPLAGIYEQYV. The CDR3 bases are TGTGCCAGCAGAGGTCCGCTAGCGGGGATCTACGAGCAGTACGTC. The J gene is TRBJ2-7, the V gene TRBV6-2 or TRBV6-3, with TRBD2 matching over 9 bases. The V gene's germline CDR1 is MNHEY and CDR2 SVGEGT. V gave up 6 bases and J gave up 3 bases; unmatched junction bases: 9. The CDR3 is made up of 15 amino acids.

This clonotype has just a few counts. The CDR3 DNA reads TGTGCCAGCAGCCCCGCCGGTTACGAGCAGTACGTC. Its translation is CASSPAGYEQYV. This sequence joins TRBV7-3 and TRBJ2-7, with D hard to call. Trimming removed 5 bases from V and 4 bases from J, with 9 bases in between. This CDR3 has 12 residues. CDR1 is SGHTA, CDR2 FQGTGA, per germline.